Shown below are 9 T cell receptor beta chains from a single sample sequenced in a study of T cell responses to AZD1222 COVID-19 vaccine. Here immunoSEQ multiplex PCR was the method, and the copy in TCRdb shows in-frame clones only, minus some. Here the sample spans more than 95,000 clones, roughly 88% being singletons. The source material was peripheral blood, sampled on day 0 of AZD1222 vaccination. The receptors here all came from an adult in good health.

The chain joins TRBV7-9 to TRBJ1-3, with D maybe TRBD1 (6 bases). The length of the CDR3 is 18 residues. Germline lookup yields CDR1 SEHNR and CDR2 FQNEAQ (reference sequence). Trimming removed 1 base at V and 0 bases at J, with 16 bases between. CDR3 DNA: TGTGCCAGCAGCTTAGGGGCAGGGGTCCCGTTCTCTGGAAACACCATATATTTT. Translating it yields CASSLGAGVPFSGNTIYF.

CDR3 protein: CASSLLGGVSSGNTIYF. The CDR3 region has the DNA TGCGCCAGCAGCTTGTTGGGGGGCGTGAGCTCTGGAAACACCATATATTTT. The genes are TRBV5-1 and TRBJ1-3; D is perhaps TRBD1 (6 bases). This CDR3 spans 17 amino acids. Per the germline V gene, CDR1 is SGHRS and CDR2 is YFSETQ. V lost 1 base to trimming and J lost 0 bases, with 14 bases between them.

The chain's CDR3 is CSVAPREESSPLHF. CDR3 sequence (DNA): TGCAGCGTTGCGCCCCGGGAAGAGAGCTCACCCCTCCACTTT. The gene calls are TRBV29-1 and TRBJ1-6, with D hard to call. Trimming removed 4 bases at V and 10 bases at J, with 17 bases between. The CDR3 has 14 amino acids. Germline V gene data show CDR1 as SQVTM and CDR2 as ANQGSEA.

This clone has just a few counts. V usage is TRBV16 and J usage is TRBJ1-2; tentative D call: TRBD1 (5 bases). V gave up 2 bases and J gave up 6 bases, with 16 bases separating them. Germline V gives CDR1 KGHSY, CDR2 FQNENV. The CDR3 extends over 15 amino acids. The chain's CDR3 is CASSQNLRGQDGYTF. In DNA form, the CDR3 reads TGTGCCAGCAGCCAAAACCTGAGGGGCCAGGATGGCTACACCTTC.

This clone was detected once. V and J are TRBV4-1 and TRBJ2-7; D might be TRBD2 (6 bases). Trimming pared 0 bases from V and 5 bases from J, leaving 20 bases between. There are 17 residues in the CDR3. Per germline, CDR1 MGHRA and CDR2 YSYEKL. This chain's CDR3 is CASSQDKVSGPGDEQYF. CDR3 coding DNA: TGCGCCAGCAGCCAAGATAAGGTATCCGGGCCGGGGGACGAGCAGTACTTC.

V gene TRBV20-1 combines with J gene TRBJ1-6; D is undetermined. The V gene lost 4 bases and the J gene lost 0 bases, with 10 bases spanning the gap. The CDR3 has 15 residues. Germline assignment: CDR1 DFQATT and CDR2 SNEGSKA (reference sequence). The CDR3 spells CSANEQHSYNSPLHF. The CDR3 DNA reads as TGCAGTGCTAATGAACAGCACTCCTATAATTCACCCCTCCACTTT.

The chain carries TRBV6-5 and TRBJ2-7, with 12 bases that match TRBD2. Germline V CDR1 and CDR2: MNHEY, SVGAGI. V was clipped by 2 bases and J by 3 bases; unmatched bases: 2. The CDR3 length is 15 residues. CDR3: CASSYTSGGLYEQYF. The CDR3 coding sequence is TGTGCCAGCAGTTACACTAGCGGGGGGCTCTACGAGCAGTACTTC.

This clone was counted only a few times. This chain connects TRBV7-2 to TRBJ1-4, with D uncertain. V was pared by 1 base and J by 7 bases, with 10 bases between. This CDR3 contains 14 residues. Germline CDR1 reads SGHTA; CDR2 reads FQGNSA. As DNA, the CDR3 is TGTGCCAGCAGCTTAGAAAGGGCCGGTGAAAAACTGTTTTTT. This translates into CASSLERAGEKLFF.

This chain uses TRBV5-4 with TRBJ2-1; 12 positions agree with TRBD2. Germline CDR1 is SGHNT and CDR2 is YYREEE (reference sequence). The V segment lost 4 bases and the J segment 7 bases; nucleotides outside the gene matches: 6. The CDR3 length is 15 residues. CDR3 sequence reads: CASSGGTSGYNEQFF. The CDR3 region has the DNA TGTGCCAGCAGCGGTGGGACTAGCGGGTATAATGAGCAGTTCTTC.